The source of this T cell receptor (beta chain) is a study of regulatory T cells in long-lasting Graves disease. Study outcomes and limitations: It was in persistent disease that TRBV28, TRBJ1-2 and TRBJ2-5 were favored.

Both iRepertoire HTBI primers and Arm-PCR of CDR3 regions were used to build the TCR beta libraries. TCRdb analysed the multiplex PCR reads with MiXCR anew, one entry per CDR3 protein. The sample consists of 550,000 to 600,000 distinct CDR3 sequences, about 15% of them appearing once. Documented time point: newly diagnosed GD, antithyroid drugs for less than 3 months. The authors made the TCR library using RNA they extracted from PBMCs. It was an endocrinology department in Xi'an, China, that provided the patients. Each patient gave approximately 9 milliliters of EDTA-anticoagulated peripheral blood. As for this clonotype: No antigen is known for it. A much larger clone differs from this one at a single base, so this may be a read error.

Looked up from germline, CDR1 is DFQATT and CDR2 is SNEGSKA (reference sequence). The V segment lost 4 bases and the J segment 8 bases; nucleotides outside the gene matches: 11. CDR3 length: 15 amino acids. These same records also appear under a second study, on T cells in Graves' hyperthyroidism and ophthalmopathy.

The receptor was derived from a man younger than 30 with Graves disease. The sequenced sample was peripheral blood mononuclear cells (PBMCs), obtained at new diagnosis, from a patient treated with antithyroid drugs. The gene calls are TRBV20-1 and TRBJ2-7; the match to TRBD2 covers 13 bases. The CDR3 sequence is CSATPGLAGVRKQYF. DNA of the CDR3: TGCAGTGCTACGCCAGGACTAGCGGGAGTTCGCAAGCAGTACTTC.